The rows below give T cell receptor beta chains drawn from one sample of a study of identical twins. MiXCR was run by TCRdb on the 5' RACE reads, yielding one entry per CDR3 protein. This table holds 1.5 million to 2 million distinct CDR3 sequences, under 35% found once. Sequenced input: cord blood. Every receptor here comes from a newborn girl in good health. CDR3s include the opening cysteine and the closing phenylalanine or tryptophan. A D gene is named only where the DNA matches it firmly. Clone size, where shown, is once, few, many, or a class for clones that have expanded.

- | TRBJ1-4 | - | TRBV3-1 | CASSQSRTGQNEKLFF | TGTGCCAGCAGCCAAAGCCGCACAGGCCAAAATGAAAAACTGTTTTTT
- | TRBJ1-4 | - | TRBV5-1 | CASGTTSEKLFF | TGCGCCAGCGGTACAACGAGTGAAAAACTGTTTTTT
many | TRBJ2-4 | TRBD1 | TRBV7-2 | CASSDWTGRLKNIQYF | TGTGCCAGCTCTGATTGGACAGGAAGGCTCAAAAACATTCAGTACTTC
few | TRBJ2-5 | TRBD2 | TRBV5-1 | CASSLVRSGGEQETQYF | TGCGCCAGCAGCTTGGTCCGGAGCGGGGGAGAACAAGAGACCCAGTACTTC
- | TRBJ1-5 | - | TRBV14 | CASSLPRVRQPQHF | TGTGCCAGCAGCCTCCCCAGGGTGCGTCAGCCCCAGCATTTT
few | TRBJ2-3 | - | TRBV29-1 | CSVAFGGSTDTQYF | TGCAGCGTTGCATTTGGGGGTAGCACAGATACGCAGTATTTT
- | TRBJ2-3 | - | TRBV4-1 | CASSQEGLAPSPDTQYF | TGCGCCAGCAGCCAAGAGGGCCTAGCCCCCTCCCCAGATACGCAGTATTTT
- | TRBJ2-1 | - | TRBV11-1 | CASSLRGLTEQFF | TGTGCCAGCAGCCTACGCGGACTCACAGAGCAGTTCTTC
few | TRBJ2-5 | TRBD2 | TRBV10-3 | CAISEREVGETQYF | TGTGCCATCAGTGAGCGGGAGGTTGGAGAGACCCAGTACTTC
- | TRBJ1-2 | TRBD1 | TRBV20-1 | CSATTRGPDGYTF | TGCAGTGCCACAACCAGGGGGCCAGATGGCTACACCTTC
- | TRBJ2-3 | - | TRBV4-1 | CGSSTQVPPDTQYF | TGCGGCAGCAGCACACAGGTACCGCCAGATACGCAGTATTTT
few | TRBJ2-5 | - | TRBV11-2 | CASSALAMETQYF | TGTGCCAGCAGCGCCCTAGCGATGGAGACCCAGTACTTC
- | TRBJ2-5 | - | TRBV20-1 | CSAKKSSGRETQYF | TGCAGTGCAAAAAAGAGTAGTGGACGGGAGACCCAGTACTTC
few | TRBJ1-1 | - | TRBV14 | CASSRGQFSTEAFF | TGTGCCAGCAGCCGTGGACAGTTTAGCACTGAAGCTTTCTTT
few | TRBJ2-1 | TRBD2 | TRBV27 | CASSLSGLAGGFSYNEQFF | TGTGCCAGCAGTTTATCCGGGCTAGCGGGAGGATTCTCCTACAATGAGCAGTTCTTC
many | TRBJ2-7 | - | TRBV5-1 | CASSLVTGASYEQYF | TGCGCCAGCAGCTTGGTAACGGGGGCCTCCTACGAGCAGTACTTC
- | TRBJ2-7 | TRBD2 | TRBV20-1 | CSASGASGGPAYEQYF | TGCAGTGCTTCCGGGGCTAGCGGGGGGCCCGCCTACGAGCAGTACTTC
- | TRBJ2-7 | - | TRBV18 | CASSPAGLSTYEQYF | TGTGCCAGCTCACCAGCGGGACTGTCCACCTACGAGCAGTACTTC
- | TRBJ1-1 | - | TRBV7-9 | CASSLVPNREGFTEAFF | TGTGCCAGCAGCTTAGTCCCCAACAGGGAGGGATTTACTGAAGCTTTCTTT
few | TRBJ2-3 | TRBD1 | TRBV7-9 | CASSFTDRGSWRNTDTQYF | TGTGCCAGCAGCTTCACGGACAGGGGGAGTTGGAGGAACACAGATACGCAGTATTTT
- | TRBJ2-1 | - | TRBV6-5 | CASSYFGLVSYNGQFF | TGTGCCAGCAGTTACTTCGGGCTCGTCTCCTACAATGGGCAGTTCTTC
- | TRBJ1-1 | - | TRBV9 | CASSVGYQGGAFF | TGTGCCAGCAGCGTAGGATACCAGGGCGGAGCTTTCTTT
- | TRBJ2-1 | TRBD2 | TRBV6-1 | CASTLTSGDNEQFF | TGTGCCAGCACCTTGACTAGCGGCGACAATGAGCAGTTCTTC
few | TRBJ2-5 | - | TRBV6-5 | CASGRRQSKETQYF | TGTGCCAGCGGTCGTCGACAGTCCAAGGAGACCCAGTACTTC
few | TRBJ2-3 | - | TRBV4-1 | CASSRTPELTPFDTQYF | TGCGCCAGCAGCCGCACCCCTGAGCTGACCCCGTTCGATACGCAGTATTTT
few | TRBJ2-5 | - | TRBV5-1 | CASSLADNEQYF | TGTGCCAGCAGCTTAGCAGACAATGAGCAGTACTTC
few | TRBJ1-2 | - | TRBV6-1 | CASSDKGGYTF | TGTGCCAGCAGTGATAAGGGTGGCTACACCTTC
- | TRBJ2-3 | TRBD2 | TRBV20-1 | CSAPTSQVSDTQYF | TGCAGTGCTCCGACTAGCCAGGTGTCAGATACGCAGTATTTT
once | TRBJ2-5 | TRBD2 | TRBV5-1 | CASSSWTSDQETQYF | TGCGCCAGCAGCAGTTGGACTAGCGACCAAGAGACCCAGTACTTC
once | TRBJ2-7 | TRBD1 | TRBV20-1 | CSARAPPGQGSYEQYF | TGCAGTGCTAGAGCACCGCCGGGACAGGGATCTTACGAGCAGTACTTC
few | TRBJ2-2 | - | TRBV6-6 | CASSPQGDAGELFF | TGTGCCAGCAGTCCACAGGGTGACGCCGGGGAGCTGTTTTTT
- | TRBJ1-6 | TRBD1 | TRBV10-3 | CAISESVGTGNSPLHF | TGTGCCATCAGTGAGTCGGTCGGGACAGGGAATTCACCCCTCCACTTT
- | TRBJ2-1 | TRBD2 | TRBV12-3/TRBV12-4 | CASSFGLAGKLGYNEQFF | TGTGCCAGCAGTTTCGGACTAGCGGGAAAGTTAGGGTACAATGAGCAGTTCTTC
many | TRBJ2-1 | - | TRBV20-1 | CSASSPSDRNEQFF | TGCAGTGCTAGTTCACCTAGCGACAGGAATGAGCAGTTCTTC
few | TRBJ1-1 | - | TRBV5-1 | CASSRATENTEAFF | TGCGCCAGCAGCCGTGCGACCGAGAACACTGAAGCTTTCTTT
few | TRBJ2-5 | TRBD2 | TRBV5-1 | CASSLVSSSGVGETQYF | TGCGCCAGCAGCTTGGTTTCCTCTAGCGGTGTGGGAGAGACCCAGTACTTC
- | TRBJ1-3 | - | TRBV7-9 | CASSLADRNTIYF | TGTGCCAGCAGCTTAGCGGACAGAAACACCATATATTTT
few | TRBJ1-2 | TRBD1 | TRBV11-2 | CASSQTYGTDPNYGYTF | TGTGCCAGCAGCCAGACATACGGGACAGATCCTAACTATGGCTACACCTTC
- | TRBJ2-3 | TRBD2 | TRBV7-4 | CASTRKRGLVDTQYF | TGTGCCAGCACCCGAAAGCGGGGGTTGGTAGATACGCAGTATTTT
- | TRBJ2-7 | - | TRBV5-1 | CASSPSGIGLAIPYEQYF | TGCGCCAGCAGCCCGAGCGGTATCGGCCTAGCGATCCCCTACGAGCAGTACTTC
- | TRBJ2-3 | - | TRBV14 | CASSQDSRGRNTQYF | TGTGCCAGCAGCCAAGATTCCAGGGGGAGGAATACGCAGTATTTT
few | TRBJ2-1 | TRBD2 | TRBV3-1 | CASSGTSGRSEQFF | TGTGCCAGCAGCGGGACTAGCGGGAGGAGTGAGCAGTTCTTC
- | TRBJ1-4 | - | TRBV27 | CASREAGEVATNEKLFF | TGTGCCAGCCGGGAAGCGGGAGAAGTTGCAACTAATGAAAAACTGTTTTTT
few | TRBJ2-3 | - | TRBV4-2 | CASSQVRGASTDTQYF | TGTGCCAGCAGCCAAGTCAGGGGGGCCAGCACAGATACGCAGTATTTT
many | TRBJ1-5 | - | TRBV12-3/TRBV12-4 | CASSLGRGPNQPQHF | TGTGCCAGCAGTTTGGGCAGGGGCCCTAATCAGCCCCAGCATTTT
- | TRBJ2-5 | - | TRBV29-1 | CSVVVTDAAETQYF | TGCAGCGTTGTCGTGACAGATGCGGCGGAGACCCAGTACTTC
few | TRBJ1-1 | - | TRBV4-1 | CASSQDFLKAFF | TGCGCCAGCAGCCAAGATTTTTTGAAAGCTTTCTTT
many | TRBJ2-7 | - | TRBV6-1 | CASSELPGLEQYF | TGTGCCAGCAGTGAACTTCCGGGACTCGAGCAGTACTTC
few | TRBJ2-7 | - | TRBV2 | CASKSEYEQYF | TGTGCCAGCAAATCGGAGTACGAGCAGTACTTC
- | TRBJ2-5 | - | TRBV25-1 | CASSKTEETQYF | TGTGCCAGCAGTAAGACGGAAGAGACCCAGTACTTC